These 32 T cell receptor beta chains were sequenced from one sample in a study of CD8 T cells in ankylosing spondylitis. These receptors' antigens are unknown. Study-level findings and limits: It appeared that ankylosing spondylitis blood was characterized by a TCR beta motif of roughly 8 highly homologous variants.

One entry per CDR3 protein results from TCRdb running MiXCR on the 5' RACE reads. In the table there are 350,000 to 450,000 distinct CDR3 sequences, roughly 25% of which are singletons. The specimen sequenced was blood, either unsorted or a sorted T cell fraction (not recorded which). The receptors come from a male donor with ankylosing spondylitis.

DNA of the CDR3: TGTGCCAGCAGCCAAGCCACCTCTAGGGGGGTTTTCTATGAGCAGTTCTTC. Residues: CASSQATSRGVFYEQFF. The rearrangement links TRBV4-2 to TRBJ2-1; tentatively, D is TRBD1 or TRBD2 (6 bases each). Germline V CDR1 and CDR2: LGHNA, YNFKEQ. The V gene lost 1 base and the J gene lost 8 bases, with 21 bases spanning the gap. The CDR3 is 17 residues long.

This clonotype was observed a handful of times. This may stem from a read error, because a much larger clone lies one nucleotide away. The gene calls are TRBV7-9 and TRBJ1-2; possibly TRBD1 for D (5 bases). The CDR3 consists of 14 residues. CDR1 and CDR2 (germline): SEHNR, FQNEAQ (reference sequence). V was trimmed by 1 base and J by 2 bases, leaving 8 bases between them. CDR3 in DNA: TGTGCCAGCAGCTTAGTGGCAGGGAACTATGGCTACACCTTC. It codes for CASSLVAGNYGYTF.

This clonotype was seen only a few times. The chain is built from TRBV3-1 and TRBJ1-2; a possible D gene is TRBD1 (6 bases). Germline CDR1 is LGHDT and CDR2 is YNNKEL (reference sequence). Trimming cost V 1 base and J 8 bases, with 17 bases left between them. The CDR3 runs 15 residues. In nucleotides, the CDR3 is TGTGCCAGCAGCCAAGCGGTAACAGGGAATATGGGCTACACCTTC. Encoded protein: CASSQAVTGNMGYTF.

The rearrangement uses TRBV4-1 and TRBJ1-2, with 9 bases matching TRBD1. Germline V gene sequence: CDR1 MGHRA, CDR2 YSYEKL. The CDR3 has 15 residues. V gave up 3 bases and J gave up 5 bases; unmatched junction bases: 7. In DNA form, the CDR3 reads TGCGCCAGCAGCCATCCGGGACAGGGAAAGTATGGCTACACCTTC. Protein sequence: CASSHPGQGKYGYTF.

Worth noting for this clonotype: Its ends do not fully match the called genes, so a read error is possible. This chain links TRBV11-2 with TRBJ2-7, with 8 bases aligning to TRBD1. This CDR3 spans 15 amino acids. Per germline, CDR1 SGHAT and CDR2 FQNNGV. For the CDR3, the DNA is TGTGCCAGCAGCCCTCAGGGGGCCGATTTCTCCGAGCAATACTTC. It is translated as CASSPQGADFSEQYF. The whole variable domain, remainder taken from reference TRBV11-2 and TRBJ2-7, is EAGVAQSPRYKIIEKRQSVAFWCNPISGHATLYWYQQILGQGPKLLIQFQNNGVVDDSQLPKDRFSAERLKGVDSTLKIQPAKLEDSAVYLCASSPQGADFSEQYFGPGTRLTVT.

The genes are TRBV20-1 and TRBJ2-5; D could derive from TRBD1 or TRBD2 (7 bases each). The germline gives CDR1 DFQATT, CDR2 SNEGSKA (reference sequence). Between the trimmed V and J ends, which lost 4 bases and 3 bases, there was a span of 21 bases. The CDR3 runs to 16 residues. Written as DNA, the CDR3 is TGCAGTGCTACTCCCCAGGGGGGGAGGATTAAAGAGACCCAGTACTTC. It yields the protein CSATPQGGRIKETQYF.

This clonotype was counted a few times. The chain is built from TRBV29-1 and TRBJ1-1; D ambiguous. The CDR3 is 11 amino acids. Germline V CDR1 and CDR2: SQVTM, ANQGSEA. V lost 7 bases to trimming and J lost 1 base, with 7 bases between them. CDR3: CSAAGNTEAFF. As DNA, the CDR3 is TGCAGCGCCGCAGGGAACACTGAAGCTTTCTTT.

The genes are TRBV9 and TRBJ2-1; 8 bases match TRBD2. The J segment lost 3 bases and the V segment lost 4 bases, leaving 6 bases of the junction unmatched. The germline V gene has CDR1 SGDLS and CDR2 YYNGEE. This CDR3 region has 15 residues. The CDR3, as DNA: TGTGCCAGCAGCCCGGGACTAGGTCGCTACAATGAGCAGTTCTTC. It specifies CASSPGLGRYNEQFF.

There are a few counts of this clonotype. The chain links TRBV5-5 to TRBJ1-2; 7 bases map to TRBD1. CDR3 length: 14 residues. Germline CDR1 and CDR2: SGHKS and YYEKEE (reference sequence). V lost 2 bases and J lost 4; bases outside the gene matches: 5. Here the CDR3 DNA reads TGTGCCAGCAGCTTAGGGACAGAGTTCTATGGCTACACCTTC. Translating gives CASSLGTEFYGYTF.

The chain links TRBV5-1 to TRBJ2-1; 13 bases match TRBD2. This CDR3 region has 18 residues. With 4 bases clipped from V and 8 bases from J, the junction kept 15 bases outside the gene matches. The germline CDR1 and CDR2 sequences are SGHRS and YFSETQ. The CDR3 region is CASSPGWTSGSGWYEQFF. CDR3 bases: TGCGCCAGCAGCCCGGGGTGGACTAGCGGGAGCGGTTGGTATGAGCAGTTCTTC.

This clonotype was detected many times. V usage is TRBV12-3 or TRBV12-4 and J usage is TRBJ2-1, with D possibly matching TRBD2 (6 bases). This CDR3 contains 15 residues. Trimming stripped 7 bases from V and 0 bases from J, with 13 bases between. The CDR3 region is CASTMGLISYNEQFF. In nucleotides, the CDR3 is TGTGCCAGCACCATGGGACTGATCTCCTACAATGAGCAGTTCTTC.

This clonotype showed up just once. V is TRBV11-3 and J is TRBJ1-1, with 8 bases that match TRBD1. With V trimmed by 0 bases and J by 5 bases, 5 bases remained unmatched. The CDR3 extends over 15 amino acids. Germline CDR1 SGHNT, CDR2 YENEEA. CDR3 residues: CASSLEAGGETEAFF. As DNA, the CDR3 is TGTGCCAGCAGCTTAGAGGCAGGGGGCGAAACTGAAGCTTTCTTT.

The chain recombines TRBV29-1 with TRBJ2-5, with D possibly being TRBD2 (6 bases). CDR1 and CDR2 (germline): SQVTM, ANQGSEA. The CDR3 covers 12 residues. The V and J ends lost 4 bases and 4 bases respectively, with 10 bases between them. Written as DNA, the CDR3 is TGCAGCGTTGTAGACGGGAGAGAGACCCAGTACTTC. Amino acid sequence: CSVVDGRETQYF.

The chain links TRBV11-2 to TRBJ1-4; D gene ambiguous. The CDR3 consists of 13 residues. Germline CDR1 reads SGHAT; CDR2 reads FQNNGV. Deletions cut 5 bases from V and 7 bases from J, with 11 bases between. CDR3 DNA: TGTGCCAGCAGCCCAAACGACGGTGAAAAACTGTTTTTT. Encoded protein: CASSPNDGEKLFF. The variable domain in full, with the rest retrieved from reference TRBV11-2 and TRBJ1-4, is EAGVAQSPRYKIIEKRQSVAFWCNPISGHATLYWYQQILGQGPKLLIQFQNNGVVDDSQLPKDRFSAERLKGVDSTLKIQPAKLEDSAVYLCASSPNDGEKLFFGSGTQLSVL.

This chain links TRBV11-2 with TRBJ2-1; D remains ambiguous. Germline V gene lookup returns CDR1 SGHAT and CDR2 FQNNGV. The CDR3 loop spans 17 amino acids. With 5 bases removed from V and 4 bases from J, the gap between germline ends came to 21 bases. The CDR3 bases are TGTGCCAGCAGCCCAGGAGTTCTGGGCACCTTTTACAATGAGCAGTTCTTC. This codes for CASSPGVLGTFYNEQFF.

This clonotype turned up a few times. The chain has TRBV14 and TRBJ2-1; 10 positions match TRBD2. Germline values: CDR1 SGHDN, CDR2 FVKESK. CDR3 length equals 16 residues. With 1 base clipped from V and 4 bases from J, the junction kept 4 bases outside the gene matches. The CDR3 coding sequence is TGTGCCAGCAGCCAAGTAGCGGGAGGCCTGTACAATGAGCAGTTCTTC. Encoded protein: CASSQVAGGLYNEQFF.

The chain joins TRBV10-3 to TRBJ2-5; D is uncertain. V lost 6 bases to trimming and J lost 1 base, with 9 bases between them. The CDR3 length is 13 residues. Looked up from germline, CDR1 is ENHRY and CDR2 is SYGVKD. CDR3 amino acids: CAIRDDTQETQYF. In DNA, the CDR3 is TGTGCCATCAGGGATGACACCCAAGAGACCCAGTACTTC.

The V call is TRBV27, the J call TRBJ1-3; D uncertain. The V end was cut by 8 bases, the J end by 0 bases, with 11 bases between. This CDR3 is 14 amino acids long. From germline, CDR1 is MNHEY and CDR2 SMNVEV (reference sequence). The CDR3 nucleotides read TGTGCCAGCCGTGGGGTTGTCTCTGGAAACACCATATATTTT. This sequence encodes CASRGVVSGNTIYF.

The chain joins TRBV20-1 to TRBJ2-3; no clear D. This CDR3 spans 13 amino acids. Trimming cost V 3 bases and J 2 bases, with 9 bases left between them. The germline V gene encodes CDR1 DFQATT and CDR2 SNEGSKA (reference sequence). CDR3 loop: CSASRQDTDTQYF. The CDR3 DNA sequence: TGCAGTGCTAGTCGCCAGGACACAGATACGCAGTATTTT.

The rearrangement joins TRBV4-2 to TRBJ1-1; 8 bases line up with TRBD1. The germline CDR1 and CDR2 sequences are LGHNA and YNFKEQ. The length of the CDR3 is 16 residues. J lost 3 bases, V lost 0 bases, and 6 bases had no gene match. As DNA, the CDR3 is TGTGCCAGCAGCCAAGAATGGCAGGGGGCAGACACTGAAGCTTTCTTT. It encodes CASSQEWQGADTEAFF.

CDR3 nucleotides: TGTGCCAGCATCAAGAGCTCAAACACCGGGGAGCTGTTTTTT. It codes for CASIKSSNTGELFF. The chain joins TRBV7-2 to TRBJ2-2; no clear D. The CDR3 extends over 14 amino acids. Trimming cost V 7 bases and J 2 bases, with 11 bases left between them. Germline CDR1 SGHTA, CDR2 FQGNSA. Complete variable domain (other parts from reference TRBV7-2 and TRBJ2-2): GAGVSQSPSNKVTEKGKDVELRCDPISGHTALYWYRQSLGQGLEFLIYFQGNSAPDKSGLPSDRFSAERTGGSVSTLTIQRTQQEDSAVYLCASIKSSNTGELFFGEGSRLTVL.

CDR3 DNA: TGCAGTGCTAGATCCCCGGGAGGGCAGGCCCTTACCTATGGCTACACCTTC. The encoded protein is CSARSPGGQALTYGYTF. The chain joins TRBV20-1 to TRBJ1-2; D remains unclear. The CDR3 spans 17 residues. V was trimmed by 2 bases and J by 4 bases, leaving 23 bases between them. Germline CDR1 DFQATT, CDR2 SNEGSKA (reference sequence).

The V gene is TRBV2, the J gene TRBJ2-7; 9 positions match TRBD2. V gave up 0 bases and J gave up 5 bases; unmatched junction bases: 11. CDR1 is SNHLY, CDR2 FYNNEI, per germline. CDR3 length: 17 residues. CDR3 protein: CASSEALPGSGRNEQYF. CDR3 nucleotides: TGTGCCAGCAGTGAAGCGCTTCCGGGTAGCGGGAGAAACGAGCAGTACTTC.

CDR3 amino acids: CSARPRLVFGWAQYF. The DNA of the CDR3 is TGCAGTGCTAGACCAAGACTAGTTTTTGGGTGGGCCCAGTACTTC. This rearrangement joins TRBV20-1 to TRBJ2-5; D may be TRBD2 (6 bases). V lost 2 bases and J 9 bases, leaving 22 bases between the germline ends. The CDR3 is 15 residues long. The V gene's germline CDR1 is DFQATT and CDR2 SNEGSKA (reference sequence).

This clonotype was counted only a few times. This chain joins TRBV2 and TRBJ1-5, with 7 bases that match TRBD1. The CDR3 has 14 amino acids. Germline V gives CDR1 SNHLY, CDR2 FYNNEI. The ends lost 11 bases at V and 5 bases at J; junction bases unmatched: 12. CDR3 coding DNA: TGTGCCGGGGCGACAGGGCGGGTCGATCAGCCCCAGCATTTT. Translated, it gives CAGATGRVDQPQHF.

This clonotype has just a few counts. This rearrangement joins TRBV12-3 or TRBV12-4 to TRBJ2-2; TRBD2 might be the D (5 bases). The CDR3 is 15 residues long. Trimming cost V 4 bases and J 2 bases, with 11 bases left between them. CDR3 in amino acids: CASSSWSGNTGELFF. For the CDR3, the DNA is TGTGCCAGCAGTTCCTGGTCGGGAAACACCGGGGAGCTGTTTTTT.

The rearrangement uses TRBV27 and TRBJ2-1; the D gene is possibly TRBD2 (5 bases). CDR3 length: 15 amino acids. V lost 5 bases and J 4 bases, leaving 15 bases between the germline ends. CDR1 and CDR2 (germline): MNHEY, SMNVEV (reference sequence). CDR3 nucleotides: TGTGCCAGCAGTCCCCCGGGCCGGGGATACAATGAGCAGTTCTTC. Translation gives CASSPPGRGYNEQFF.

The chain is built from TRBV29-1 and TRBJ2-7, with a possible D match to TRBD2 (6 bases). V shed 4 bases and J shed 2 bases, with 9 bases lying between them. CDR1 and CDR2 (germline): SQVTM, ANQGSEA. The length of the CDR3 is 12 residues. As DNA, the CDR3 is TGCAGCGTTGGGCCTAGCGCCTACGAGCAGTACGTC. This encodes CSVGPSAYEQYV.

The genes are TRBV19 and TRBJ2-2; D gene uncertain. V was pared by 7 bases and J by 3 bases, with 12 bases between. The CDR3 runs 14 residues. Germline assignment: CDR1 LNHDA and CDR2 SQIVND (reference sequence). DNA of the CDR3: TGTGCCAGTAATGCTCCGACGGACACCGGGGAGCTGTTTTTT. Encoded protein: CASNAPTDTGELFF.

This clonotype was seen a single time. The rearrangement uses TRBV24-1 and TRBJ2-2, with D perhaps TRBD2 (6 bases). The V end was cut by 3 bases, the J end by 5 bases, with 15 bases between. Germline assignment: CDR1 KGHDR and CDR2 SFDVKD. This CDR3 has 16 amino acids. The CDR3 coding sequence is TGTGCCACCAGTGATCCCGCTCGGGCGGGGACCGGGGAGCTGTTTTTT. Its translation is CATSDPARAGTGELFF.

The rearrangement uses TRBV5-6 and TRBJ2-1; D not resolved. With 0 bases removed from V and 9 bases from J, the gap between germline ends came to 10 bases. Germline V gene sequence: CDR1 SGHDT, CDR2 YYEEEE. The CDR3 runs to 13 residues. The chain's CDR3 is CASSLGWSVEQFF. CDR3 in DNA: TGTGCCAGCAGCTTGGGTTGGAGCGTTGAGCAGTTCTTC.

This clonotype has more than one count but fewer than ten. In DNA form, the CDR3 reads TGTGCCAGCAGTTTCACAGATATTAACACTGAAGCTTTCTTT. Its protein is CASSFTDINTEAFF. The rearrangement joins TRBV12-3 or TRBV12-4 to TRBJ1-1, with D uncertain. The V gene lost 3 bases and the J gene lost 2 bases, with 10 bases spanning the gap. The CDR3 sequence is 14 residues long.